This TCR beta chain was found in a study of OX40 agonist ivuxolimab in advanced cancers. Looking at the study overall: Patients with prior anti-PD-1, anti-PD-L1 or anti-CTLA-4 therapy were eligible; 35% to 50% had some. Study-wide points: Blood T cells, both CD4+ and CD8+, expanded clonally by week 6 at 0.1 to 3.0 mg/kg. Averaging showed that CD8+ T cells had more expanded clones than CD4+ did.

The germline V gene has CDR1 SGHVS and CDR2 FQNEAQ. V shed 3 bases and J shed 7 bases, with 13 bases lying between them. The CDR3 runs 13 residues. Assay used: immunoSEQ multiplex PCR; TCRdb lists only in-frame clones, some missing. The sample has 62,000 or so clones; about 82% are singletons. Note on this clone: The antigen is not known.

The clonotype was recovered from an adult with an advanced solid tumor such as melanoma, head and neck, liver or kidney cancer. V gene TRBV7-8 combines with J gene TRBJ2-7; D is possibly TRBD1 (5 bases). Sequencing was performed on CD4+ or CD8+ T cells sorted from blood, taken in a trial of the OX40 agonist ivuxolimab. The CDR3 DNA follows: TGTGCCAGCAGCTTGGGGCCCTCTGTTGAGCAGTACTTC. Protein: CASSLGPSVEQYF.